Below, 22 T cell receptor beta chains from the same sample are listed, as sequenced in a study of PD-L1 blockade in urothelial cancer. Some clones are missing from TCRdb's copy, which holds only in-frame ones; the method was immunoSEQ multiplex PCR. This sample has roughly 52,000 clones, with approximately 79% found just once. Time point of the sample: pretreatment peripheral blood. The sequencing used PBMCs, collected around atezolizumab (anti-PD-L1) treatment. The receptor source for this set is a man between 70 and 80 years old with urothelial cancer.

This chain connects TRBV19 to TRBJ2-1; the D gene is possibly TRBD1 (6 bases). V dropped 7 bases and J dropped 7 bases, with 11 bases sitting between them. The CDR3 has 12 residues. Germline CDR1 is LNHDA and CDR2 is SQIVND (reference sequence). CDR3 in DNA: TGTGCCAGTATTGGGACACTAAATGAGCAGTTCTTC. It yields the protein CASIGTLNEQFF.

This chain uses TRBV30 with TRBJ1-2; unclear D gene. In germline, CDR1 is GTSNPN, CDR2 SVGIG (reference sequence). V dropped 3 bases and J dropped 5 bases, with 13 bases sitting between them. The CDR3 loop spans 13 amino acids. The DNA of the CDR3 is TGTGCCTGGAGGCCTGTCGGGGTTTATGGCTACACCTTC. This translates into CAWRPVGVYGYTF. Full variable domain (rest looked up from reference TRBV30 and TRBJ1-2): SQTIHQWPATLVQPVGSPLSLECTVEGTSNPNLYWYRQAAGRGLQLLFYSVGIGQISSEVPQNLSASRPQDRQFILSSKKLLLSDSGFYLCAWRPVGVYGYTFGSGTRLTVV.

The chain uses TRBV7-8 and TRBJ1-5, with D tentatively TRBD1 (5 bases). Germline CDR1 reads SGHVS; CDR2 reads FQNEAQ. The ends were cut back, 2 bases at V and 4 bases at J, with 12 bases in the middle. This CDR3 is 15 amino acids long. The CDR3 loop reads CASSLSRDVNQPQHF. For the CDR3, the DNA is TGTGCCAGCAGCTTATCGCGGGACGTTAATCAGCCCCAGCATTTT.

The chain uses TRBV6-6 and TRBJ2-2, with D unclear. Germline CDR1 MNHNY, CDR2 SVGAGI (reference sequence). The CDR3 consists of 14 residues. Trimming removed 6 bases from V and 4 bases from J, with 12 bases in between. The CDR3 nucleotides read TGTGCCAGCAGCCCATTTTCAGGCACCGGGGAGCTGTTTTTT. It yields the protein CASSPFSGTGELFF.

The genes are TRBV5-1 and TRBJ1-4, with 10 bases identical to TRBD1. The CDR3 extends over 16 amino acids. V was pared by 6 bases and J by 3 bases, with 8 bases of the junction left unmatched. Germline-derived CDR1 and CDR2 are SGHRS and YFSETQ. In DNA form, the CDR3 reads TGCGCCAGCACCCCCTTCGGACAGGGGGCTAATGAAAAACTGTTTTTT. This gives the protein CASTPFGQGANEKLFF.

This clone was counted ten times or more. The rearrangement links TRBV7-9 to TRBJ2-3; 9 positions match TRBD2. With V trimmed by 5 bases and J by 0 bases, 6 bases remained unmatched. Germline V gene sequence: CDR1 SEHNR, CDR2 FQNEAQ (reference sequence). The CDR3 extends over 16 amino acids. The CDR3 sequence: CASSLTSGGSTDTQYF. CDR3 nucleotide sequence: TGTGCCAGCAGCCTGACTAGCGGAGGAAGCACAGATACGCAGTATTTT. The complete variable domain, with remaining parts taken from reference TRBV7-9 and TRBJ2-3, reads DTGVSQNPRHKITKRGQNVTFRCDPISEHNRLYWYRQTLGQGPEFLTYFQNEAQLEKSRLLSDRFSAERPKGSFSTLEIQRTEQGDSAMYLCASSLTSGGSTDTQYFGPGTRLTVL.

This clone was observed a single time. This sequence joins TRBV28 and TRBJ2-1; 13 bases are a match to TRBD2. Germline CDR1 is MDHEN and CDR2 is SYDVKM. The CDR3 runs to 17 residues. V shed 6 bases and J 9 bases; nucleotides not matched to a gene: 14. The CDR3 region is CASRPKTSGRRMIEQFF. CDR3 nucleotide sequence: TGTGCCAGCAGACCCAAGACTAGCGGGAGGAGGATGATTGAGCAGTTCTTC.

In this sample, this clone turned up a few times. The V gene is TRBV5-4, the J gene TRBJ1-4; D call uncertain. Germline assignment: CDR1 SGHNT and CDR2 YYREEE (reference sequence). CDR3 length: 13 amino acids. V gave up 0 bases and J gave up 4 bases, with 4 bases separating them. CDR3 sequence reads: CASSLGSNEKLFF. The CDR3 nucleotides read TGTGCCAGCAGCTTGGGCAGTAATGAAAAACTGTTTTTT.

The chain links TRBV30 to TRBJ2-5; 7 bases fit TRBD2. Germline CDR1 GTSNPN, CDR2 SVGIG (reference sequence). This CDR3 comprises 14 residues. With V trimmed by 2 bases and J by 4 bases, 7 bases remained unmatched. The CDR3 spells CAWSMRLATETQYF. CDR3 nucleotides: TGTGCCTGGAGTATGAGACTAGCAACAGAGACCCAGTACTTC. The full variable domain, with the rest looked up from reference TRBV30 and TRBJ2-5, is SQTIHQWPATLVQPVGSPLSLECTVEGTSNPNLYWYRQAAGRGLQLLFYSVGIGQISSEVPQNLSASRPQDRQFILSSKKLLLSDSGFYLCAWSMRLATETQYFGPGTRLLVL.

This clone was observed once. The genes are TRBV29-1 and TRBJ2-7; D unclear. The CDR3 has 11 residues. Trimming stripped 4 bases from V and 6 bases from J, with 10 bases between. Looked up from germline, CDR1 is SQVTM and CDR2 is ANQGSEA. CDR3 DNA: TGCAGCGTTGTAGGCGCGGTCGAGCAGTACTTC. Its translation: CSVVGAVEQYF.

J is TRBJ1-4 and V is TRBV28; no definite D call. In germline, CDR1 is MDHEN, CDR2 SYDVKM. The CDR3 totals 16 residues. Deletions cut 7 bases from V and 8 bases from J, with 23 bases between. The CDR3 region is CASNPGSLNGGEKLFF. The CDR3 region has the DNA TGTGCCAGCAACCCCGGGTCCCTAAACGGAGGAGAAAAACTGTTTTTT.

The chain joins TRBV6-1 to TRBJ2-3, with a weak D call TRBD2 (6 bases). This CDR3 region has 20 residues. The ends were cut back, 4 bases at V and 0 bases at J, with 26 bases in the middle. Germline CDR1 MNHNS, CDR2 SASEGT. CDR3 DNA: TGTGCCAGCAGTGGCCCGGGGGATAGCGGAGAGGGCCCCAGCACAGATACGCAGTATTTT. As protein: CASSGPGDSGEGPSTDTQYF.

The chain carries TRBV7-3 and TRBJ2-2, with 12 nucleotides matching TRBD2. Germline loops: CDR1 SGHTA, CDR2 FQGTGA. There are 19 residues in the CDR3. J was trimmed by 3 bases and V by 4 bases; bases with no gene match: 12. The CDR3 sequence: CASSSETTSGSVHTGELFF. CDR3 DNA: TGTGCCAGCAGCTCCGAAACGACTAGCGGGAGCGTTCACACCGGGGAGCTGTTTTTT.

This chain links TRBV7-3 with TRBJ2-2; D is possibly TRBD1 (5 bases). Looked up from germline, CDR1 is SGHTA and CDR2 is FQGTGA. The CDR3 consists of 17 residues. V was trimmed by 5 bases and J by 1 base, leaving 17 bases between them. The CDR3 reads CASSPVGVGENTGELFF. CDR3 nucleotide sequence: TGTGCCAGCAGCCCCGTCGGTGTAGGGGAGAACACCGGGGAGCTGTTTTTT.

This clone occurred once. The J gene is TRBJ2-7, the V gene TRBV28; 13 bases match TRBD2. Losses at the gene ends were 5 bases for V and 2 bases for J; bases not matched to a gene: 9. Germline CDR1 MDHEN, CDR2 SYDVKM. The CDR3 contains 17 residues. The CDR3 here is CASSRRTSGRSAYEQYF. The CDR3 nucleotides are TGTGCCAGCAGTCGAAGGACTAGCGGGAGATCAGCCTACGAGCAGTACTTC. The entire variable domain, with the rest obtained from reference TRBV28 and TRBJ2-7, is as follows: DVKVTQSSRYLVKRTGEKVFLECVQDMDHENMFWYRQDPGLGLRLIYFSYDVKMKEKGDIPEGYSVSREKKERFSLILESASTNQTSMYLCASSRRTSGRSAYEQYFGPGTRLTVT.

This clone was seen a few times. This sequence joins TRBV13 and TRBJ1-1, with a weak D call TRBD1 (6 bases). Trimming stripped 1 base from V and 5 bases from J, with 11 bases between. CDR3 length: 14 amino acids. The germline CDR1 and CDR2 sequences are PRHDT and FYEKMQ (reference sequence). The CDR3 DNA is TGTGCCAGCAGCTTAGAACAGGGAAGTACTGAAGCTTTCTTT. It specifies CASSLEQGSTEAFF.

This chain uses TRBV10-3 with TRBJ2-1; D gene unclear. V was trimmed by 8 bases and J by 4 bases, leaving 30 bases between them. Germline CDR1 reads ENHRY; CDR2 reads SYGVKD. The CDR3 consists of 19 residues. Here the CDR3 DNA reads TGTGCCATCGCCAGAATCTCAACTACGGAGTTGCCAGATTACAATGAGCAGTTCTTC. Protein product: CAIARISTTELPDYNEQFF.

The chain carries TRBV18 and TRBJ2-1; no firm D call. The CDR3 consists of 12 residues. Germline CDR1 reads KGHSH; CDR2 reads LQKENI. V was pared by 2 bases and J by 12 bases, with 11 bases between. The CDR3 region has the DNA TGTGCCAGCTCACCAGGGCAGGAATCGCAGTTCTTC. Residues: CASSPGQESQFF.

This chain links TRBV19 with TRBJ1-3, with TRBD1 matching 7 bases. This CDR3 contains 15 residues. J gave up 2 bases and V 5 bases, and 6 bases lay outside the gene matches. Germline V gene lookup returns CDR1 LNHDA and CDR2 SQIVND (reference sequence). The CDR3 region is CASSPMTGTGNTIYF. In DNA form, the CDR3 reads TGTGCCAGTAGTCCCATGACAGGGACTGGAAACACCATATATTTT.

CDR3 amino acids: CASSQNSRSYEQYF. CDR3 DNA sequence: TGTGCCAGCAGCCAAAACAGCCGTTCCTACGAGCAGTACTTC. The genes are TRBV4-2 and TRBJ2-7; D remains unclear. The germline CDR1 and CDR2 sequences are LGHNA and YNFKEQ. There are 14 residues in the CDR3. Trimming removed 2 bases at V and 1 base at J, with 9 bases between.

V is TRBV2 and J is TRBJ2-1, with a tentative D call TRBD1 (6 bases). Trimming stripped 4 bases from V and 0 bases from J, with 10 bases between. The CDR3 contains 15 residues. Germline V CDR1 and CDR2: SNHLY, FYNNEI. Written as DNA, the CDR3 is TGTGCCAGCAGTGCGGACAGTACCTCCTACAATGAGCAGTTCTTC. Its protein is CASSADSTSYNEQFF.

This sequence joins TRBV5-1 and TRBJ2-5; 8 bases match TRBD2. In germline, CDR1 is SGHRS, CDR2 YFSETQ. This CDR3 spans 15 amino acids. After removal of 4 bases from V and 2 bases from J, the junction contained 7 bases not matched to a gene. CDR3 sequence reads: CASSAGRGAQETQYF. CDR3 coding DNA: TGCGCCAGCAGCGCCGGGAGGGGGGCTCAAGAGACCCAGTACTTC.